What follows describes a single T cell receptor beta chain. The sample belongs to a study of blood T cell repertoires in COVID-19. The protocol was immunoSEQ multiplex PCR, while the TCRdb copy is restricted to in-frame clones and leaves out a portion. The sample holds 110,000 or so clones; about 88% are singletons and the top ten take roughly 8.4%. The CDR3 consists of 17 residues. The V segment lost 0 bases and the J segment 3 bases; nucleotides outside the gene matches: 8. Germline V CDR1 and CDR2: MGHRA, YSYEKL. This chain connects TRBV4-1 to TRBJ2-5, with 9 bases matching TRBD1. The clonotype originates from a woman in her 70s who had recovered from COVID-19. The sample was peripheral blood. The CDR3 DNA reads as TGCGCCAGCAGCCAAGATCCAGGGGACAGGGCCGAAGAGACCCAGTACTTC. This codes for CASSQDPGDRAEETQYF.